Listed here are 2 T cell receptor beta chains from one sample, sequenced in a study of OX40 agonist ivuxolimab in advanced cancers. The table came from immunoSEQ multiplex PCR; TCRdb's copy has only in-frame clones and leaves some out. Altogether 55,000 to 75,000 clones are present, 82% being singletons, with the ten largest covering 5%. Source: CD4+ or CD8+ T cells sorted from blood, taken in a trial of the OX40 agonist ivuxolimab. These receptors were collected from an adult with an advanced solid tumor such as melanoma, head and neck, liver or kidney cancer.

This chain joins TRBV4-2 and TRBJ2-7, with 8 positions matching TRBD1. Germline V gene lookup returns CDR1 LGHNA and CDR2 YNFKEQ. The CDR3 runs 14 residues. V dropped 1 base and J dropped 3; count of bases not matched to a gene: 2. The CDR3 loop is CASSQGQGSYEQYF. The CDR3, as DNA: TGTGCCAGCAGCCAAGGACAGGGGAGCTACGAGCAGTACTTC.

V is TRBV5-1 and J is TRBJ1-2; TRBD1 matches at 8 bases. This CDR3 comprises 14 residues. Germline CDR1 is SGHRS and CDR2 is YFSETQ. The trim removed 4 bases at V and 4 bases at J, leaving 6 bases unmatched. The CDR3 reads CASSVRQGTYGYTF. For the CDR3, the DNA is TGCGCCAGCAGCGTACGACAGGGGACCTATGGCTACACCTTC.